This T cell receptor beta chain comes out of a study of shared clonotypes between healthy human individuals. Study as a whole: CD4 naive cells filled three plates per donor, CD4 memory three, CD8 naive two and CD8 memory one. General observations from the study: The authors sampled blood alone, and tissue repertoires likely differ. Clonotype sharing among donors likely depends on sequencing depth.

The assay ran at deep level. TCRdb's copy holds only in-frame clones and misses some; the assay was immunoSEQ multiplex PCR. The data show 2 million to 2.5 million clones, 93% seen once. CDR1 is MNHEY and CDR2 is SVGAGI in the germline V gene. This CDR3 spans 15 amino acids. The ends lost 9 bases at V and 0 bases at J; junction bases unmatched: 10. In the case of this clone: The antigen is undetermined.

The chain carries TRBV6-5 and TRBJ2-7; TRBD1 agrees at 8 bases. The sequenced material came from naive CD4+ T cells from PBMCs. Subset noted: CD45RA+ positively selected. The source is a young man in good health. Some clones in this sample may be carry-over from other donors' samples. The CDR3 sequence is CASKTGQAGSYEQYF. The CDR3 DNA reads TGTGCCAGTAAGACGGGACAGGCCGGCTCCTACGAGCAGTACTTC.